This is a list of T cell receptor beta chains from one sample in a study of shared clonotypes between healthy human individuals. Sequencing was performed with immunoSEQ multiplex PCR; in TCRdb, only in-frame clones are kept and a portion is missing. The sample has over 300,000 clones, around 90% seen once. The sequenced material came from memory CD8+ T cells sorted from blood. The receptors derive from a man between 18 and 35 years old in good health. CDR3s include the opening cysteine and the closing phenylalanine or tryptophan. The order of the fields is V gene, D gene, clone size, J gene, CDR3 protein, CDR3 DNA. D genes are given only for firm matches. Size is stated for part of the rows, as once, few or many counts, or as a class when the clone is expanded.

V: TRBV2
D: .
size: .
J: TRBJ1-3
CDR3: CASSPTWTNTIYF
DNA: TGTGCCAGCAGCCCGACCTGGACTAACACCATATATTTT

V: TRBV4-3
D: .
size: .
J: TRBJ2-2
CDR3: CASTWGLSQGGPSTGELFF
DNA: TGCGCCAGCACCTGGGGTTTGAGCCAAGGGGGGCCAAGTACCGGGGAGCTGTTTTTT

V: TRBV9
D: TRBD1
size: .
J: TRBJ2-7
CDR3: CASSLTGDSYEQYF
DNA: TGTGCCAGCAGCCTGACAGGGGACTCCTACGAGCAGTACTTC

V: TRBV7-9
D: .
size: .
J: TRBJ2-7
CDR3: CASSLAVYEQYF
DNA: TGTGCCAGCAGCCTCGCGGTCTACGAGCAGTACTTC

V: TRBV12-1
D: .
size: .
J: TRBJ2-3
CDR3: CASRRGDDPKPDTQYF
DNA: TGTGCCAGCAGGAGGGGGGACGACCCGAAGCCAGATACGCAGTATTTT

V: TRBV6-1
D: .
size: .
J: TRBJ2-7
CDR3: CASSVGDPGSYEQYF
DNA: TGTGCCAGCAGTGTAGGGGACCCCGGCTCCTACGAGCAGTACTTC

V: TRBV4-1
D: TRBD1
size: .
J: TRBJ2-7
CDR3: CASAGGSHEQYF
DNA: TGCGCCAGCGCAGGGGGCTCGCACGAGCAGTACTTC

V: TRBV7-2
D: TRBD2
size: .
J: TRBJ2-7
CDR3: CASSLWDYPSYEQYF
DNA: TGTGCCAGCAGCTTGTGGGACTACCCCTCCTACGAGCAGTACTTC

V: TRBV30
D: .
size: .
J: TRBJ1-1
CDR3: CAWKGNTEAFF
DNA: TGTGCCTGGAAAGGAAACACTGAAGCTTTCTTT

V: TRBV4-3
D: .
size: once
J: TRBJ2-3
CDR3: CASSQDSSRATQYF
DNA: TGCGCCAGCAGCCAAGATAGCAGCCGGGCTACGCAGTATTTT

V: TRBV28
D: .
size: .
J: TRBJ2-7
CDR3: CASRLGATYEQYF
DNA: TGTGCCAGCCGCCTGGGGGCGACCTACGAGCAGTACTTC

V: TRBV28
D: TRBD1
size: many
J: TRBJ2-1
CDR3: CASSLWTGDHNEQFF
DNA: TGTGCCAGCAGTTTGTGGACAGGGGATCACAATGAGCAGTTCTTC

V: TRBV4-1
D: TRBD1
size: .
J: TRBJ1-2
CDR3: CASSGQGSDYGYTF
DNA: TGCGCCAGCAGTGGACAGGGGTCGGACTATGGCTACACCTTC

V: TRBV19
D: .
size: .
J: TRBJ2-1
CDR3: CASSPGREQFF
DNA: TGTGCCAGTAGTCCCGGACGAGAGCAGTTCTTC

V: TRBV5-4
D: .
size: once
J: TRBJ1-1
CDR3: CASSLAVGNTEAFF
DNA: TGTGCCAGCAGCTTGGCGGTGGGGAACACTGAAGCTTTCTTT

V: TRBV29-1
D: TRBD2
size: .
J: TRBJ2-3
CDR3: CSVQRENTDTQYF
DNA: TGCAGCGTACAGCGGGAGAACACAGATACGCAGTATTTT

V: TRBV27
D: .
size: once
J: TRBJ1-2
CDR3: CASTGDISLHYGYTF
DNA: TGTGCCAGCACAGGGGACATATCCCTACACTATGGCTACACCTTC

V: TRBV19
D: .
size: .
J: TRBJ1-2
CDR3: CARAGNYGYTF
DNA: TGTGCCAGGGCTGGTAACTATGGCTACACCTTC

V: TRBV29-1
D: TRBD1
size: .
J: TRBJ1-2
CDR3: CSVGTGLDSRFGGYTF
DNA: TGCAGCGTTGGGACAGGGTTGGATTCACGTTTTGGTGGCTACACCTTC

V: TRBV28
D: .
size: .
J: TRBJ1-5
CDR3: CASSLVGFFSSNQPQHF
DNA: TGTGCCAGCAGTTTAGTAGGGTTTTTTAGTAGCAATCAGCCCCAGCATTTT

V: TRBV6-5
D: TRBD2
size: .
J: TRBJ2-2
CDR3: CASMRVAGATGELFF
DNA: TGTGCCAGTATGAGGGTAGCGGGAGCCACCGGGGAGCTGTTTTTT

V: TRBV5-6
D: .
size: .
J: TRBJ1-1
CDR3: CASSPGGGSTEAFF
DNA: TGTGCCAGCAGCCCCGGAGGTGGGAGCACTGAAGCTTTCTTT

V: TRBV6-1
D: .
size: .
J: TRBJ2-3
CDR3: CASSDLSLSSTDTQYF
DNA: TGTGCCAGCAGTGACTTAAGCCTGTCTAGCACAGATACGCAGTATTTT

V: TRBV7-2
D: .
size: .
J: TRBJ2-3
CDR3: CASSLVLGDTDTQYF
DNA: TGTGCCAGCAGCTTAGTTTTAGGGGACACAGATACGCAGTATTTT

V: TRBV19
D: .
size: once
J: TRBJ2-2
CDR3: CASSIVGASGELFF
DNA: TGTGCCAGTAGTATAGTGGGGGCTAGCGGGGAGCTGTTTTTT